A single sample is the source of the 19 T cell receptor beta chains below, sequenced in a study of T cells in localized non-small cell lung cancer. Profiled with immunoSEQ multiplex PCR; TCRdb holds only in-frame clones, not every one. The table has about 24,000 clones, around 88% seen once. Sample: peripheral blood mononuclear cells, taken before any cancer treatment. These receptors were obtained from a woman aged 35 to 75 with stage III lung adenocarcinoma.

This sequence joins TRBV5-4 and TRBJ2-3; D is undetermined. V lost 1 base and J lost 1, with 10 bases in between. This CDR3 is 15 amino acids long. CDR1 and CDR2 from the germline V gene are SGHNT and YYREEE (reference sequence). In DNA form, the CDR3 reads TGTGCCAGCAGCTTGTCAGGTCCTCGCACAGATACGCAGTATTTT. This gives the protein CASSLSGPRTDTQYF.

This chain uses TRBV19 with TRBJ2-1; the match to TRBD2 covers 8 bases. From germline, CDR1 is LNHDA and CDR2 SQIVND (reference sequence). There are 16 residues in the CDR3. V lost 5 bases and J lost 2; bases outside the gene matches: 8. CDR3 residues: CASSYLSGRPYNEQFF. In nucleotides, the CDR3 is TGTGCCAGTAGTTACCTGAGCGGGAGACCCTACAATGAGCAGTTCTTC.

This chain's CDR3 is CASSATSGYEQFF. The CDR3 bases are TGTGCCAGCAGCGCGACTAGCGGCTATGAGCAGTTCTTC. This chain uses TRBV4-2 with TRBJ2-1, with 9 positions matching TRBD2. The CDR3 is made up of 13 amino acids. V dropped 5 bases and J dropped 8; count of bases not matched to a gene: 4. CDR1 is LGHNA and CDR2 is YNFKEQ in the germline V gene.

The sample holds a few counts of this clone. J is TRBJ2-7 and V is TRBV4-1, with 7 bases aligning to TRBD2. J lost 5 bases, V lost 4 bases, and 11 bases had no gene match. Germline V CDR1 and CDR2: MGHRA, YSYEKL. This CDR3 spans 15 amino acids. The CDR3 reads CASSLGGEGLDEQYF. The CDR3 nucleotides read TGCGCCAGCAGCCTGGGGGGGGAGGGCCTCGACGAGCAGTACTTC.

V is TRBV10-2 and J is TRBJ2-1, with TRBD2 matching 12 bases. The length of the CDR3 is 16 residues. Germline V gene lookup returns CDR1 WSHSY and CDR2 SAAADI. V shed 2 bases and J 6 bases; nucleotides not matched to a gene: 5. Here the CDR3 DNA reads TGCGCCAGCAGTGAGGCCGGACTAGCGGGGACCAATGAGCAGTTCTTC. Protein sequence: CASSEAGLAGTNEQFF.

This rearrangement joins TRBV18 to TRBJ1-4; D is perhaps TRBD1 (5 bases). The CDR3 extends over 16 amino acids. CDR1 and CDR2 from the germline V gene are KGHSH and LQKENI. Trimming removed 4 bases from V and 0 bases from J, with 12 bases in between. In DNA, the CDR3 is TGTGCCAGCTCACGGGAAGGGGATGCAACTAATGAAAAACTGTTTTTT. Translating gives CASSREGDATNEKLFF. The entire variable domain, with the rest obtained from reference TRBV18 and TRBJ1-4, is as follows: NAGVMQNPRHLVRRRGQEARLRCSPMKGHSHVYWYRQLPEEGLKFMVYLQKENIIDESGMPKERFSAEFPKEGPSILRIQQVVRGDSAAYFCASSREGDATNEKLFFGSGTQLSVL.

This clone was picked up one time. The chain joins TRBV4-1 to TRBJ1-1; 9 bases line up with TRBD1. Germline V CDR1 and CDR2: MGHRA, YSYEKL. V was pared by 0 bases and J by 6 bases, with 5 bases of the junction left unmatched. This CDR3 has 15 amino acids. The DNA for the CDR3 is TGCGCCAGCAGCCAAGATGGGGGACAGGGCGCTGAAGCTTTCTTT. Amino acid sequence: CASSQDGGQGAEAFF.

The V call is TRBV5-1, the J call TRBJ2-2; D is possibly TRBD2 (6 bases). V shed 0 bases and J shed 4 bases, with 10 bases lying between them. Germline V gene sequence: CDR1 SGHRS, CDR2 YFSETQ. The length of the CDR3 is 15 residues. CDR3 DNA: TGCGCCAGCAGCTTGGTTAGCGGTCCCACCGGGGAGCTGTTTTTT. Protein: CASSLVSGPTGELFF.

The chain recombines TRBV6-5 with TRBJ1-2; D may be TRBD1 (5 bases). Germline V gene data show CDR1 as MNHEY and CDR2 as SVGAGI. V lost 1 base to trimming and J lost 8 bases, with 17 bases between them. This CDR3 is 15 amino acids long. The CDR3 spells CASSYYETSGGGYTF. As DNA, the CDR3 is TGTGCCAGCAGTTACTATGAGACGTCTGGGGGAGGCTACACCTTC.

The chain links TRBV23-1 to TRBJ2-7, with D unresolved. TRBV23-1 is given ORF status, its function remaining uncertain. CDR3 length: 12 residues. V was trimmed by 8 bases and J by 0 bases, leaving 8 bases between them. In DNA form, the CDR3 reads TGCGCCAGCGTGGGCTACTCCTACGAGCAGTACTTC. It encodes CASVGYSYEQYF.

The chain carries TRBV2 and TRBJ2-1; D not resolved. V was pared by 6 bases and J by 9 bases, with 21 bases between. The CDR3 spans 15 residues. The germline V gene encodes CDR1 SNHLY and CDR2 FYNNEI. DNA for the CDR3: TGTGCCAGCAGAGGCCGGCGATCGGGCGTTGGTGAGCAGTTCTTC. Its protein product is CASRGRRSGVGEQFF.

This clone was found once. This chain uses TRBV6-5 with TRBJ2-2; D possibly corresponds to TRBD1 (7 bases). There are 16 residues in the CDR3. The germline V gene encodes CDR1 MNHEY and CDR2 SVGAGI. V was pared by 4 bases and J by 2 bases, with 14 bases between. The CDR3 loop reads CASSLSGGKNTGELFF. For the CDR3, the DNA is TGTGCCAGCAGTTTATCAGGGGGGAAAAACACCGGGGAGCTGTTTTTT.

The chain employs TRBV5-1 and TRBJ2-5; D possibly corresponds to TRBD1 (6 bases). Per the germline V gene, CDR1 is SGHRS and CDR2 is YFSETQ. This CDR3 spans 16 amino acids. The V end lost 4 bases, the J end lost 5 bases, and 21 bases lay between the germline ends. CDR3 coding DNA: TGCGCCAGCAGCCTAGGGGGACCGGGTCGTTCGGAGACCCAGTACTTC. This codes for CASSLGGPGRSETQYF. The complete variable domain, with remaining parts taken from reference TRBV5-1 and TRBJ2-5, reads KAGVTQTPRYLIKTRGQQVTLSCSPISGHRSVSWYQQTPGQGLQFLFEYFSETQRNKGNFPGRFSGRQFSNSRSEMNVSTLELGDSALYLCASSLGGPGRSETQYFGPGTRLLVL.

The CDR3, as DNA: TGTGCCAGCACCTCCTCGGGGCTCCTGGAAGCTTTCTTT. This translates into CASTSSGLLEAFF. The rearrangement links TRBV7-9 to TRBJ1-1, with D possibly TRBD1 on 5 matching bases. Per germline, CDR1 SEHNR and CDR2 FQNEAQ (reference sequence). V lost 7 bases and J 8 bases, leaving 17 bases between the germline ends. The CDR3 runs 13 residues. Variable domain in full (rest from reference TRBV7-9 and TRBJ1-1): DTGVSQNPRHKITKRGQNVTFRCDPISEHNRLYWYRQTLGQGPEFLTYFQNEAQLEKSRLLSDRFSAERPKGSFSTLEIQRTEQGDSAMYLCASTSSGLLEAFFGQGTRLTVV.

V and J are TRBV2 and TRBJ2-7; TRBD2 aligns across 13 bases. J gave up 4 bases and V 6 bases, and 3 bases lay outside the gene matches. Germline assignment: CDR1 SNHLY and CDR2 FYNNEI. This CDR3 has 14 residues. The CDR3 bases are TGTGCCAGCAGGGGGACTAGCGGGATTTACGAGCAGTACTTC. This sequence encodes CASRGTSGIYEQYF.

CDR3 amino acids: CASSQGGNTEAFF. The CDR3 DNA sequence: TGTGCCAGCTCACAGGGTGGGAACACTGAAGCTTTCTTT. This chain joins TRBV18 and TRBJ1-1; D is ambiguous. Germline V gene data show CDR1 as KGHSH and CDR2 as LQKENI. The V and J ends lost 4 bases and 1 base respectively, with 7 bases between them. The CDR3 length is 13 residues.

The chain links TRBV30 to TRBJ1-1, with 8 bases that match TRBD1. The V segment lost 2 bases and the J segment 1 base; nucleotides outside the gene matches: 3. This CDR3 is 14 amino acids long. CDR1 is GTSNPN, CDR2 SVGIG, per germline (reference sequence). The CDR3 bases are TGTGCCTGGAGTAACGGACAGGGGAACACTGAAGCTTTCTTT. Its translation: CAWSNGQGNTEAFF.

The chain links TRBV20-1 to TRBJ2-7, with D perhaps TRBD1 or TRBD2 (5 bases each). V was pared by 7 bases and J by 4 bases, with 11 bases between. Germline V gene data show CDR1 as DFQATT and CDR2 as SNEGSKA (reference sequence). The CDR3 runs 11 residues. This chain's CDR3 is CSVEGKYEQYF. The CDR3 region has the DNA TGCAGTGTCGAGGGGAAGTACGAGCAGTACTTC.

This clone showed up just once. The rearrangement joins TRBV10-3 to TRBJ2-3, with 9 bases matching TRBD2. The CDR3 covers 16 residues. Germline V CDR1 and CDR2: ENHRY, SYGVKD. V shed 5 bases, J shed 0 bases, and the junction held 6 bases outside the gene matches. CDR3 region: CAISSLAGVSTDTQYF. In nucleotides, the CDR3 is TGTGCCATCAGTTCCTTAGCGGGGGTTAGCACAGATACGCAGTATTTT.